The 24 T cell receptor beta chains presented below share a single source sample, sequenced in a study of blood T cells in healthy people across ages. Through a sample-barcoded 5' primer and a J-beta primer mix, a second PCR was run for about 6 to 11 cycles. TCRdb re-called the 5' RACE reads through MiXCR, storing one row per CDR3 protein. This sample carries some 760,000 distinct CDR3 sequences, roughly 25% of them seen once, and the ten largest clones take just under 9.5%. These data also formed part of another study, on T cells of mothers and their children.

Specimen: blood. These receptors all come from a boy between 5 and 17 years old in good health.

In nucleotides, the CDR3 is TGCGCCAGCAGCTTGGCACTAGCGTCAGATACGCAGTATTTT. Translating gives CASSLALASDTQYF. This rearrangement joins TRBV5-1 to TRBJ2-3; 7 bases match TRBD2. The V gene end was trimmed by 0 bases and the J gene end by 4 bases; junction bases not matched to a gene: 2. Germline loops: CDR1 SGHRS, CDR2 YFSETQ. The CDR3 runs to 14 residues.

This clonotype was counted once. Germline is not matched at one junction end, which may reflect a read error. V is TRBV20-1 and J is TRBJ2-5, with 7 positions matching TRBD2. The J call may be mistaken, given a closer DNA end match to TRBJ2-1. Germline V gives CDR1 DFQATT, CDR2 SNEGSKA (reference sequence). This CDR3 comprises 14 residues. The CDR3 nucleotides read TGCAGTGCTAATCAGGCGGGAGAGGCCAATGTGCAGTTCTTC. This sequence encodes CSANQAGEANVQFF.

There are a few counts of this clonotype. The rearrangement uses TRBV11-2 and TRBJ2-7; D not certain. The DNA end is more similar to TRBJ2-1, so the J call may be wrong. From germline, CDR1 is SGHAT and CDR2 FQNNGV. This CDR3 contains 16 residues. CDR3 DNA sequence: TGTGCCAGCAGCTTAGTTGTAAGTAAAAGGTACAATGAGCAGTTCTTC. Residues: CASSLVVSKRYNEQFF.

The table lists this clonotype with a few counts. The V and J genes are TRBV2 and TRBJ2-1; D is possibly TRBD1 or TRBD2 (5 bases each). CDR3 length: 12 amino acids. Germline V gene lookup returns CDR1 SNHLY and CDR2 FYNNEI. Trimming removed 7 bases from V and 6 bases from J, with 10 bases in between. CDR3 sequence (DNA): TGTGCCAGCACGGGGCGGAGCAATGAGCAGTTCTTC. Its protein is CASTGRSNEQFF. Full variable domain (rest looked up from reference TRBV2 and TRBJ2-1): EPEVTQTPSHQVTQMGQEVILRCVPISNHLYFYWYRQILGQKVEFLVSFYNNEISEKSEIFDDQFSVERPDGSNFTLKIRSTKLEDSAMYFCASTGRSNEQFFGPGTRLTVL.

V and J are TRBV2 and TRBJ1-2, with D possibly TRBD1 on 5 matching bases. The CDR3 sequence is 14 residues long. Trimming stripped 6 bases from V and 8 bases from J, with 19 bases between. Germline-derived CDR1 and CDR2 are SNHLY and FYNNEI. CDR3 coding DNA: TGTGCCAGCAGCCCGCTTCGCAGGGTGGAGGGCTACACCTTC. It codes for CASSPLRRVEGYTF. The full variable domain, rest sourced from reference TRBV2 and TRBJ1-2, is EPEVTQTPSHQVTQMGQEVILRCVPISNHLYFYWYRQILGQKVEFLVSFYNNEISEKSEIFDDQFSVERPDGSNFTLKIRSTKLEDSAMYFCASSPLRRVEGYTFGSGTRLTVV.

This clonotype was observed a few times. V is TRBV20-1 and J is TRBJ2-1; 9 positions agree with TRBD2. V was pared by 3 bases and J by 2 bases, with 5 bases of the junction left unmatched. Germline V gene sequence: CDR1 DFQATT, CDR2 SNEGSKA (reference sequence). The CDR3 length is 15 residues. The CDR3 region is CSARVSSGTYNEQFF. As DNA, the CDR3 is TGCAGTGCTAGGGTATCTAGCGGGACCTACAATGAGCAGTTCTTC.

This clonotype has only a few counts. The gene calls are TRBV4-1 and TRBJ2-7; D unclear. Trimming cost V 4 bases and J 5 bases, with 15 bases left between them. CDR1 MGHRA and CDR2 YSYEKL come from the germline V gene. CDR3 length: 14 amino acids. The CDR3 loop reads CASSLVYLGNEQYF. The CDR3 nucleotides read TGCGCCAGCAGCCTGGTCTACTTGGGGAACGAGCAGTACTTC.

This chain joins TRBV21-1 and TRBJ2-5; the DNA was not compared with TRBD1, the D call given in the table. TRBV21-1 is tagged as a pseudogene. This CDR3 is 17 amino acids long. In DNA form, the CDR3 reads TGTGCCAGCAGCAAATCAGACGGGGGTGCGTACCAAGAGACCCAGTACTTC. Its translation is CASSKSDGGAYQETQYF.

This clonotype was picked up a small number of times. The chain combines TRBV12-3 or TRBV12-4 with TRBJ1-2; 8 bases align to TRBD1. V dropped 5 bases and J dropped 4; count of bases not matched to a gene: 6. The CDR3 has 14 amino acids. Written as DNA, the CDR3 is TGTGCCAGCAGTCACGGACAGGGTGGCTATGGCTACACCTTC. Translation gives CASSHGQGGYGYTF.

The V gene is TRBV6-2 or TRBV6-3, the J gene TRBJ2-1, with 10 bases that match TRBD2. Trimming cost V 0 bases and J 3 bases; bases outside gene matches: 5. CDR1 and CDR2 from the germline V gene are MNHEY and SVGEGT. The CDR3 consists of 17 residues. The chain's CDR3 is CASSYSGTSGDYNEQFF. The DNA for the CDR3 is TGTGCCAGCAGTTACTCCGGTACTAGCGGGGACTACAATGAGCAGTTCTTC.

The sample holds a few counts of this clonotype. The chain combines TRBV7-2 with TRBJ2-5; 10 bases are shared with TRBD1. This CDR3 spans 16 amino acids. CDR1 is SGHTA, CDR2 FQGNSA, per germline. V dropped 5 bases and J dropped 0; count of bases not matched to a gene: 6. CDR3 region: CASSRRDRGYQETQYF. Here the CDR3 DNA reads TGTGCCAGCAGCCGCCGGGACAGGGGATACCAAGAGACCCAGTACTTC.

This clonotype was seen a handful of times. The V and J genes are TRBV16 and TRBJ1-5; D gene ambiguous. Germline-derived CDR1 and CDR2 are KGHSY and FQNENV. The ends were cut back, 0 bases at V and 2 bases at J, with 8 bases in the middle. This CDR3 spans 15 amino acids. CDR3 residues: CASSQSIWGNQPQHF. The CDR3 DNA sequence: TGTGCCAGCAGCCAATCGATTTGGGGCAATCAGCCCCAGCATTTT.

The chain combines TRBV29-1 with TRBJ2-4, with D possibly being TRBD1 or TRBD2 (7 bases each). V was clipped by 4 bases and J by 6 bases, with 16 bases between them. The V gene's germline CDR1 is SQVTM and CDR2 ANQGSEA. This CDR3 has 14 residues. The CDR3 coding sequence is TGCAGCGTTGGGCCCCAGGGGGGGGGAAACATTCAGTACTTC. It codes for CSVGPQGGGNIQYF.

This clonotype was counted between two and nine times. The chain recombines TRBV5-6 with TRBJ2-1; weak D call: TRBD1 (6 bases). Germline CDR1 reads SGHDT; CDR2 reads YYEEEE. V lost 4 bases and J 12 bases, leaving 20 bases between the germline ends. The length of the CDR3 is 14 residues. The CDR3 DNA reads TGTGCCAGCAGCCCGGCACCGGACAGTCTTTGGCAGTTCTTC. Translated, it gives CASSPAPDSLWQFF.

This clonotype appeared a few times. CDR3 sequence: CASTQRGQGYEQYF. CDR3 bases: TGTGCCAGCACCCAAAGGGGACAGGGGTACGAGCAGTACTTC. The J gene is TRBJ2-1, the V gene TRBV27; TRBD1 matches at 10 bases. The J call may be wrong; the DNA end is better matched by TRBJ2-7. The CDR3 totals 14 residues. CDR1 is MNHEY and CDR2 is SMNVEV in the germline V gene (reference sequence).

In this sample, this clonotype turned up a few times. The V call is TRBV5-5, the J call TRBJ1-1; possibly TRBD1 for D (5 bases). Germline lookup yields CDR1 SGHKS and CDR2 YYEKEE (reference sequence). Trimming pared 0 bases from V and 3 bases from J, leaving 12 bases between. The CDR3 runs 15 residues. CDR3 amino acids: CASSLGWGRDTEAFF. The CDR3 DNA reads as TGTGCCAGCAGCTTGGGCTGGGGGAGGGACACTGAAGCTTTCTTT.

The V and J genes are TRBV5-1 and TRBJ2-5; TRBD1 matches at 9 bases. Trimming cost V 4 bases and J 5 bases; bases outside gene matches: 9. Germline V gene sequence: CDR1 SGHRS, CDR2 YFSETQ. This CDR3 is built from 15 residues. CDR3 in amino acids: CASSRGTGRVETQYF. The CDR3 DNA reads TGCGCCAGCAGCCGAGGGACAGGGCGGGTGGAGACCCAGTACTTC.

This clonotype was seen only a few times. The chain recombines TRBV5-1 with TRBJ2-5; D is undetermined. The ends were cut back, 0 bases at V and 0 bases at J, with 9 bases in the middle. CDR1 and CDR2 (germline): SGHRS, YFSETQ. The CDR3 loop spans 15 amino acids. CDR3 DNA: TGCGCCAGCAGCTTGGTGGCGTCGGACCAAGAGACCCAGTACTTC. Protein: CASSLVASDQETQYF.

On this clonotype: An end of the junction differs from the germline gene, which may be a read error. The V gene is TRBV5-1, the J gene TRBJ2-2, with D unresolved. Germline V gene data show CDR1 as SGHRS and CDR2 as YFSETQ. CDR3 size: 14 residues. CDR3 loop: CASSLEPNTGELFF. The DNA for the CDR3 is TGCGCCAGTAGCTTGGAACCGAACACCGGGGAGCTGTTTTTT.

This clonotype was found a few times. This rearrangement joins TRBV7-9 to TRBJ1-3; a weak D match, TRBD1 (5 bases). This CDR3 has 16 residues. Trimming removed 5 bases at V and 1 base at J, with 15 bases between. Per germline, CDR1 SEHNR and CDR2 FQNEAQ (reference sequence). The CDR3 loop is CASSEGPVLSGNTIYF. CDR3 sequence (DNA): TGTGCCAGCAGCGAGGGACCGGTCCTATCTGGAAACACCATATATTTT.

The chain couples TRBV7-9 to TRBJ1-4; possible D gene TRBD1, 6 bases. The germline CDR1 and CDR2 sequences are SEHNR and FQNEAQ (reference sequence). The CDR3 sequence is 15 residues long. V was trimmed by 1 base and J by 10 bases, leaving 16 bases between them. This CDR3 is CASSLEGDPSGKLFF. The DNA of the CDR3 is TGTGCCAGCAGCTTAGAGGGGGATCCGTCAGGAAAACTGTTTTTT.

CDR3 amino acids: CASSHGQGKQETQYF. In DNA form, the CDR3 reads TGTGCCAGCAGCCACGGACAGGGGAAGCAAGAGACCCAGTACTTC. This rearrangement joins TRBV11-1 to TRBJ2-5; 9 bases match TRBD1. This CDR3 spans 15 amino acids. CDR1 and CDR2 (germline): SGHAT, FQDESV (reference sequence). J gave up 2 bases and V 5 bases, and 6 bases lay outside the gene matches.

The count of this clonotype is one. This rearrangement joins TRBV29-1 to TRBJ2-3; D remains unclear. Germline V lookup: CDR1 SQVTM, CDR2 ANQGSEA. This CDR3 spans 14 amino acids. Trimming removed 4 bases at V and 0 bases at J, with 11 bases between. Here the CDR3 reads CSVVGWRSTDTQYF. The CDR3, as DNA: TGCAGCGTTGTCGGGTGGAGAAGCACAGATACGCAGTATTTT.

V usage is TRBV5-6 and J usage is TRBJ2-5, with D perhaps matching TRBD1 (6 bases). The V gene lost 2 bases and the J gene lost 2 bases, with 16 bases spanning the gap. CDR1 SGHDT and CDR2 YYEEEE come from the germline V gene. The CDR3 runs to 16 residues. The CDR3 bases are TGTGCCAGCAGCTTTCGACAGGCAAGACATCAAGAGACCCAGTACTTC. As protein: CASSFRQARHQETQYF.